A single sample is the source of the 5 T cell receptor beta chains below, sequenced in a study of CD8 T cells in ankylosing spondylitis. TCRdb recomputed calls from the 5' RACE reads with MiXCR, one row per CDR3 protein. This sample has 250,000 or so distinct CDR3 sequences; roughly a quarter occur once, and the top ten carry 0.5% to 0.75%. The sequenced sample consisted of blood, either unsorted or a sorted T cell fraction (not recorded which). The receptor set was obtained from a male donor with ankylosing spondylitis or in good health (not recorded which).

A few counts support this clonotype. The chain employs TRBV20-1 and TRBJ2-1; 11 bases are a match to TRBD2. The J segment lost 8 bases and the V segment lost 3 bases, leaving 12 bases of the junction unmatched. The germline V gene encodes CDR1 DFQATT and CDR2 SNEGSKA (reference sequence). The CDR3 has 16 amino acids. This CDR3 is CSARGGGLAGGDEQFF. The CDR3 region has the DNA TGCAGTGCTAGGGGAGGCGGGCTAGCGGGGGGTGATGAGCAGTTCTTC.

This clonotype was recorded at least ten times. This sequence joins TRBV29-1 and TRBJ2-3; the D call may be TRBD1 or TRBD2 (5 bases each). V lost 0 bases and J 3 bases, leaving 13 bases between the germline ends. CDR3 length: 15 amino acids. Germline CDR1 SQVTM, CDR2 ANQGSEA. The CDR3 is CSVEDVQGGTDTQYF. CDR3 nucleotide sequence: TGCAGCGTTGAAGATGTCCAGGGCGGGACAGATACGCAGTATTTT.

This clonotype was detected many times. This rearrangement joins TRBV20-1 to TRBJ2-1; D is possibly TRBD2 (6 bases). Trimming cost V 0 bases and J 5 bases, with 14 bases left between them. The CDR3 has 15 amino acids. Germline V CDR1 and CDR2: DFQATT, SNEGSKA (reference sequence). The CDR3 region is CSARDPGLRDNEQFF. The CDR3 coding sequence is TGCAGTGCTAGAGATCCGGGACTCCGTGACAATGAGCAGTTCTTC.

The genes are TRBV20-1 and TRBJ2-2; 7 bases map to TRBD1. The CDR3 runs to 15 residues. The germline CDR1 and CDR2 sequences are DFQATT and SNEGSKA (reference sequence). V was clipped by 6 bases and J by 3 bases; unmatched bases: 10. The CDR3 region is CSARPLTGYTGELFF. The CDR3 DNA is TGCAGTGCCCGGCCCCTGACAGGGTACACCGGGGAGCTGTTTTTT.

The chain has TRBV6-1 and TRBJ2-7, with 7 bases fitting TRBD1. Losses at the gene ends were 6 bases for V and 7 bases for J; bases not matched to a gene: 6. Germline V CDR1 and CDR2: MNHNS, SASEGT. The CDR3 is made up of 12 amino acids. CDR3 region: CASRPGQREQYF. The DNA of the CDR3 is TGTGCCAGCAGGCCGGGACAGAGGGAGCAGTACTTC.